A single sample is the source of the 28 T cell receptor beta chains below, sequenced in a study of technical replicates of blood from a few donors. Sequencing used immunoSEQ multiplex PCR; TCRdb keeps in-frame clones, though not all of them. The sample has approximately 79,000 clones, approximately 91% seen once. The sequenced sample consisted of T cells isolated from PBMCs. These receptors originate from a human donor in good health.

The chain carries TRBV2 and TRBJ1-1; TRBD1 is a possible D gene (5 bases). The CDR3 extends over 13 amino acids. V was trimmed by 4 bases and J by 6 bases, leaving 12 bases between them. CDR1 is SNHLY and CDR2 is FYNNEI in the germline V gene. The CDR3 DNA reads as TGTGCCAGCAGTGGGGGAGGGGCGGCTGAAGCTTTCTTT. This translates into CASSGGGAAEAFF.

This rearrangement joins TRBV4-2 to TRBJ1-1, with D unclear. The germline V gene encodes CDR1 LGHNA and CDR2 YNFKEQ. CDR3 size: 15 residues. The V end lost 3 bases, the J end lost 1 base, and 12 bases lay between the germline ends. This CDR3 is CASSQTSGGNTEAFF. DNA of the CDR3: TGTGCCAGCAGCCAGACGTCGGGAGGGAACACTGAAGCTTTCTTT.

This clone was picked up a small number of times. The chain couples TRBV6-1 to TRBJ1-5; 12 bases match TRBD1. The CDR3 has 15 amino acids. The V gene's germline CDR1 is MNHNS and CDR2 SASEGT. The ends lost 5 bases at V and 6 bases at J; junction bases unmatched: 5. The CDR3 is CASSLGQGAVQPQHF. CDR3 sequence (DNA): TGTGCCAGCAGTTTGGGACAGGGGGCCGTTCAGCCCCAGCATTTT.

The genes are TRBV11-3 and TRBJ2-1; a weak D match, TRBD2 (5 bases). The CDR3 totals 15 residues. V was clipped by 0 bases and J by 10 bases, with 16 bases between them. Per germline, CDR1 SGHNT and CDR2 YENEEA. CDR3 DNA: TGTGCCAGCAGCTTAGACTTAAGAGGGCCACAGGAGCAGTTCTTC. This gives the protein CASSLDLRGPQEQFF.

The chain links TRBV9 to TRBJ2-3; possibly TRBD2 for D (6 bases). CDR3 length: 16 residues. The V gene lost 2 bases and the J gene lost 2 bases, with 15 bases spanning the gap. CDR1 SGDLS and CDR2 YYNGEE come from the germline V gene. The CDR3 bases are TGTGCCAGCAGCGTTGGGGCTAGCGACTTCACAGATACGCAGTATTTT. Translation: CASSVGASDFTDTQYF.

The rearrangement uses TRBV10-1 and TRBJ1-4; TRBD1 might be the D (5 bases). The germline V and J ends were trimmed by 3 bases and 6 bases, with 8 bases remaining between them. This CDR3 contains 13 residues. Germline V gene data show CDR1 as WNHNN and CDR2 as SYGVQD (reference sequence). The CDR3 sequence: CASSEGEDEKLFF. In nucleotides, the CDR3 is TGCGCCAGCAGTGAAGGGGAGGATGAAAAACTGTTTTTT.

The chain couples TRBV4-1 to TRBJ1-1, with TRBD1 as a possible D gene (5 bases). Germline CDR1 MGHRA, CDR2 YSYEKL. The CDR3 has 13 residues. V lost 3 bases and J 2 bases, leaving 7 bases between the germline ends. CDR3 coding DNA: TGCGCCAGCAGCCAGGGGGGAAACACTGAAGCTTTCTTT. It specifies CASSQGGNTEAFF.

The chain recombines TRBV6-6 with TRBJ1-4; perhaps TRBD1 as D (6 bases). Trimming took 5 bases from V and 5 from J, leaving 15 bases between them. The length of the CDR3 is 15 residues. The germline CDR1 and CDR2 sequences are MNHNY and SVGAGI (reference sequence). In DNA form, the CDR3 reads TGTGCCAGCAGTATCTTACAGGGCTTGAATGAAAAACTGTTTTTT. This sequence encodes CASSILQGLNEKLFF.

V and J are TRBV7-2 and TRBJ2-2; D gene unclear. V shed 5 bases and J shed 6 bases, with 19 bases lying between them. CDR3 size: 16 residues. Germline CDR1 is SGHTA and CDR2 is FQGNSA. The CDR3 sequence is CASSLPPGPPPGELFF. The CDR3 DNA follows: TGTGCCAGCAGCCTGCCGCCGGGTCCGCCACCCGGGGAGCTGTTTTTT. Looking up the rest from reference TRBV7-2 and TRBJ2-2 gives the full variable domain: GAGVSQSPSNKVTEKGKDVELRCDPISGHTALYWYRQSLGQGLEFLIYFQGNSAPDKSGLPSDRFSAERTGGSVSTLTIQRTQQEDSAVYLCASSLPPGPPPGELFFGEGSRLTVL.

The chain couples TRBV5-1 to TRBJ2-7; 10 nucleotides agree with TRBD2. With V trimmed by 2 bases and J by 2 bases, 1 base remained unmatched. The germline gives CDR1 SGHRS, CDR2 YFSETQ. The CDR3 spans 14 residues. Here the CDR3 DNA reads TGCGCCAGCAGCTTACTAGCGGGAACCTACGAGCAGTACTTC. Its translation: CASSLLAGTYEQYF.

The rearrangement links TRBV18 to TRBJ2-7; 12 nucleotides match TRBD1. Germline CDR1 and CDR2: KGHSH and LQKENI. The V and J ends lost 8 bases and 7 bases, in that order; junction bases with no gene match: 9. The CDR3 has 14 residues. The chain's CDR3 is CASEPGTGGEEQYF. As DNA, the CDR3 is TGTGCCAGCGAGCCCGGGACAGGGGGCGAGGAGCAGTACTTC.

The chain carries TRBV28 and TRBJ2-5; 11 bases line up with TRBD1. Germline assignment: CDR1 MDHEN and CDR2 SYDVKM. The CDR3 length is 18 residues. After removal of 4 bases from V and 6 bases from J, the junction contained 16 bases not matched to a gene. The CDR3 DNA reads as TGTGCCAGCAGTTCACACGCTCAGGACAGGGGGCAGGTAAAGACCCAGTACTTC. Its protein is CASSSHAQDRGQVKTQYF.

This clone was counted once. The J gene is TRBJ2-1, the V gene TRBV27; tentatively, D is TRBD1 (6 bases). Germline-derived CDR1 and CDR2 are MNHEY and SMNVEV (reference sequence). The length of the CDR3 is 15 residues. V lost 1 base and J lost 0, with 7 bases in between. The CDR3 is CASSLLGGSYNEQFF. DNA for the CDR3: TGTGCCAGCAGTTTATTAGGGGGCTCCTACAATGAGCAGTTCTTC.

The genes are TRBV9 and TRBJ2-5, with 8 bases fitting TRBD2. Germline loops: CDR1 SGDLS, CDR2 YYNGEE. Trimming removed 0 bases from V and 13 bases from J; junction bases left unmatched: 17. The CDR3 contains 16 residues. The CDR3: CASSVAGALAAAAVYF. DNA for the CDR3: TGTGCCAGCAGCGTAGCTGGGGCACTAGCGGCCGCAGCCGTGTACTTC.

The CDR3 DNA reads as TGTGCCAGCAGTCCTGGACAGACCAATCAGCCCCAGCATTTT. Translating gives CASSPGQTNQPQHF. The chain employs TRBV27 and TRBJ1-5; D possibly corresponds to TRBD1 (6 bases). The germline V gene has CDR1 MNHEY and CDR2 SMNVEV (reference sequence). Trimming took 5 bases from V and 3 from J, leaving 11 bases between them. CDR3 length: 14 residues.

This chain connects TRBV11-1 to TRBJ2-2; TRBD1 agrees at 8 bases. Germline V gene data show CDR1 as SGHAT and CDR2 as FQDESV (reference sequence). J gave up 0 bases and V 10 bases, and 7 bases lay outside the gene matches. This CDR3 region has 15 residues. The CDR3 loop reads CATTGDRSNTGELFF. In nucleotides, the CDR3 is TGTGCCACCACCGGGGACAGGTCGAACACCGGGGAGCTGTTTTTT.

The chain recombines TRBV6-5 with TRBJ1-4; 8 nucleotides match TRBD1. Trimming took 11 bases from V and 4 from J; bases not matched to a gene: 6. The germline V gene has CDR1 MNHEY and CDR2 SVGAGI. CDR3 length equals 13 residues. CDR3 sequence: CASSRGRNEKLFF. The CDR3, as DNA: TGTGCCTCCTCCAGGGGGCGTAATGAAAAACTGTTTTTT.

The CDR3 is CSLPDREGYGYTF. The CDR3, as DNA: TGCAGCCTGCCGGACAGGGAGGGCTATGGCTACACCTTC. This chain joins TRBV29-1 and TRBJ1-2; 8 nucleotides match TRBD1. The CDR3 has 13 residues. Germline loops: CDR1 SQVTM, CDR2 ANQGSEA. V shed 8 bases, J shed 4 bases, and the junction held 9 bases outside the gene matches.

The genes are TRBV5-1 and TRBJ2-7; D is uncertain. Trimming cost V 0 bases and J 2 bases, with 9 bases left between them. Germline CDR1 SGHRS, CDR2 YFSETQ. CDR3 length: 14 amino acids. In DNA, the CDR3 is TGCGCCAGCAGCTTGGTCTCTTCTACCTACGAGCAGTACTTC. Its protein is CASSLVSSTYEQYF. Together with reference TRBV5-1 and TRBJ2-7, the CDR3 gives the full variable domain: KAGVTQTPRYLIKTRGQQVTLSCSPISGHRSVSWYQQTPGQGLQFLFEYFSETQRNKGNFPGRFSGRQFSNSRSEMNVSTLELGDSALYLCASSLVSSTYEQYFGPGTRLTVT.

The chain is built from TRBV2 and TRBJ2-1, with 7 bases fitting TRBD1. Germline V gene lookup returns CDR1 SNHLY and CDR2 FYNNEI. This CDR3 spans 15 amino acids. J gave up 7 bases and V 6 bases, and 12 bases lay outside the gene matches. The CDR3 protein is CASRGLTGLVNEQFF. The CDR3 DNA sequence: TGTGCCAGCAGGGGCCTGACAGGGTTGGTAAATGAGCAGTTCTTC. The full variable domain, with the rest looked up from reference TRBV2 and TRBJ2-1, is EPEVTQTPSHQVTQMGQEVILRCVPISNHLYFYWYRQILGQKVEFLVSFYNNEISEKSEIFDDQFSVERPDGSNFTLKIRSTKLEDSAMYFCASRGLTGLVNEQFFGPGTRLTVL.

CDR3 bases: TGTGCCAGCAGCTTAACCCACAGCACCTACGAGCAGTACTTC. Protein product: CASSLTHSTYEQYF. The chain couples TRBV13 to TRBJ2-7; D is ambiguous. The V and J ends lost 2 bases and 2 bases respectively, with 10 bases between them. The germline gives CDR1 PRHDT, CDR2 FYEKMQ (reference sequence). This CDR3 contains 14 residues.

The chain uses TRBV19 and TRBJ2-3, with TRBD2 as a possible D gene (6 bases). The germline V gene has CDR1 LNHDA and CDR2 SQIVND (reference sequence). With 5 bases removed from V and 3 bases from J, the gap between germline ends came to 18 bases. This CDR3 is 16 amino acids long. The CDR3 reads CASSPAAGGPTDTQYF. In nucleotides, the CDR3 is TGTGCCAGTAGTCCGGCTGCAGGAGGGCCAACAGATACGCAGTATTTT. The entire variable domain, with the rest obtained from reference TRBV19 and TRBJ2-3, is as follows: DGGITQSPKYLFRKEGQNVTLSCEQNLNHDAMYWYRQDPGQGLRLIYYSQIVNDFQKGDIAEGYSVSREKKESFPLTVTSAQKNPTAFYLCASSPAAGGPTDTQYFGPGTRLTVL.

This chain joins TRBV11-1 and TRBJ1-1; possibly TRBD1 for D (6 bases). The V end was cut by 1 base, the J end by 3 bases, with 9 bases between. Germline values: CDR1 SGHAT, CDR2 FQDESV (reference sequence). This CDR3 contains 14 residues. CDR3: CASSLETGYTEAFF. DNA for the CDR3: TGTGCCAGCAGCTTAGAAACAGGGTACACTGAAGCTTTCTTT.

This sequence joins TRBV14 and TRBJ2-1, with D possibly TRBD1 on 6 matching bases. In germline, CDR1 is SGHDN, CDR2 FVKESK. CDR3 length: 13 amino acids. Trimming cost V 4 bases and J 9 bases, with 13 bases left between them. In nucleotides, the CDR3 is TGTGCCAGCAGCCCATACAGGGCCGGTGAGCAGTTCTTC. The encoded protein is CASSPYRAGEQFF.

The V and J genes are TRBV5-8 and TRBJ2-1; 13 bases map to TRBD2. The CDR3 spans 16 residues. Trimming at V came to 3 bases and at J to 3 bases, leaving 3 bases not matched to a gene. Germline lookup yields CDR1 SGHTS and CDR2 YDEGEE. Here the CDR3 reads CASSWTSGSYYNEQFF. The CDR3 nucleotides read TGTGCCAGCAGCTGGACTAGCGGGAGTTACTACAATGAGCAGTTCTTC.

This chain joins TRBV19 and TRBJ2-2; tentatively, D is TRBD2 (6 bases). The CDR3 has 14 residues. CDR1 LNHDA and CDR2 SQIVND come from the germline V gene (reference sequence). The V end was cut by 8 bases, the J end by 0 bases, with 10 bases between. CDR3 in amino acids: CASGWRANTGELFF. CDR3 in DNA: TGTGCCAGTGGATGGAGGGCGAACACCGGGGAGCTGTTTTTT.

The chain combines TRBV27 with TRBJ2-7; D gene unclear. The CDR3 is 11 amino acids. Trimming pared 5 bases from V and 6 bases from J, leaving 8 bases between. In germline, CDR1 is MNHEY, CDR2 SMNVEV (reference sequence). This CDR3 is CASSLGSEQYF. The CDR3 bases are TGTGCCAGCAGTCTAGGATCCGAGCAGTACTTC.

The gene calls are TRBV12-5 and TRBJ2-7; 7 bases agree with TRBD1. CDR3 length: 13 amino acids. J was trimmed by 3 bases and V by 7 bases; bases with no gene match: 6. Per the germline V gene, CDR1 is LGHNT and CDR2 is FRNRAP. Here the CDR3 DNA reads TGTGCTAGTGCCTGGGACAGATACTACGAGCAGTACTTC. Its translation: CASAWDRYYEQYF.